This T cell receptor (beta chain) was sequenced during a study of control samples from healthy donors and cancer patients. Germline loops: CDR1 MNHNS, CDR2 SASEGT. There are 14 residues in the CDR3. Trimming removed 0 bases at V and 9 bases at J, with 12 bases between. This clone was recorded a few times. Using immunoSEQ multiplex PCR, the repertoire was profiled, and TCRdb retains in-frame clones only, with some absent. Found here are tens of thousands of clones, about four fifths of them singletons; the top ten hold 2.9%. This clonotype originated in a woman aged 50 to 60 with lung cancer. The source material was PBMCs. J is TRBJ2-4 and V is TRBV6-1; D not certain. CDR3 DNA: TGTGCCAGCAGTGAAGCTGTCACCCCTGGCATTCAGTACTTC. Amino acids: CASSEAVTPGIQYF.